This T cell receptor (beta chain) originates from a study of T cell responses to AZD1222 COVID-19 vaccine. CDR3 length: 16 residues. The protocol was immunoSEQ multiplex PCR, while the TCRdb copy is restricted to in-frame clones and leaves out a portion. The sample contains approximately 100,000 clones, 80% to 95% of which appear only once. Sample: peripheral blood, taken on day 0 of AZD1222 vaccination. The clonotype comes from an adult in good health. The chain uses TRBV21-1 and TRBJ2-7; whether TRBD2, the table's D call, matches the DNA was not checked. TRBV21-1 is a documented pseudogene. The DNA of the CDR3 is TGTGCCAGTATGGGGGAGGGCAACCGGACCTCCTACGAGCAGTACTTC. Amino acids: CASMGEGNRTSYEQYF.